This entry lists 7 T cell receptor beta chains sequenced from one sample in a study of blood T cell repertoires in COVID-19. TCRdb's copy holds only in-frame clones and misses some; the assay was immunoSEQ multiplex PCR. The sample lists around 17,000 clones, 88% occurring once. The specimen was peripheral blood. The source is a human donor in a cohort sampled during active COVID-19.

J is TRBJ2-1 and V is TRBV7-6; 11 positions match TRBD2. Germline CDR1 SGHVS, CDR2 FNYEAQ. The CDR3 extends over 16 amino acids. V dropped 0 bases and J dropped 9; count of bases not matched to a gene: 7. CDR3 protein: CASSLALAGGRGEQFF. The CDR3 region has the DNA TGTGCCAGCAGCTTAGCGTTAGCGGGGGGGAGGGGTGAGCAGTTCTTC.

V and J are TRBV4-2 and TRBJ2-2; D gene unclear. V was clipped by 0 bases and J by 3 bases, with 8 bases between them. The CDR3 contains 15 residues. Germline V gene sequence: CDR1 LGHNA, CDR2 YNFKEQ. CDR3 in amino acids: CASSQDQADTGELFF. The CDR3 coding sequence is TGTGCCAGCAGCCAAGATCAGGCAGACACCGGGGAGCTGTTTTTT.

The rearrangement uses TRBV18 and TRBJ2-3, with TRBD2 matching 11 bases. V gave up 3 bases and J gave up 5 bases; unmatched junction bases: 16. Germline V gene data show CDR1 as KGHSH and CDR2 as LQKENI. The CDR3 has 19 residues. CDR3 bases: TGTGCCAGCTCACCGGGTAGCGGGGGGGCCACTGTCGGAGGAGATACGCAGTATTTT. Encoded protein: CASSPGSGGATVGGDTQYF.

V is TRBV5-1 and J is TRBJ2-1; 8 positions agree with TRBD1. Germline assignment: CDR1 SGHRS and CDR2 YFSETQ. This CDR3 has 15 amino acids. The ends lost 0 bases at V and 7 bases at J; junction bases unmatched: 6. CDR3 protein: CASSLALGQGNEQFF. The DNA of the CDR3 is TGCGCCAGCAGCTTGGCGCTTGGACAGGGAAATGAGCAGTTCTTC.

The chain is built from TRBV5-1 and TRBJ2-3; 8 bases are shared with TRBD1. The CDR3 totals 14 residues. V lost 5 bases, J lost 5 bases, and 7 bases stayed unmatched. The germline CDR1 and CDR2 sequences are SGHRS and YFSETQ. CDR3 bases: TGCGCCAGCAGATGGACAGGGCAAGGAGATACGCAGTATTTT. It codes for CASRWTGQGDTQYF. The variable domain in full, with the rest retrieved from reference TRBV5-1 and TRBJ2-3, is KAGVTQTPRYLIKTRGQQVTLSCSPISGHRSVSWYQQTPGQGLQFLFEYFSETQRNKGNFPGRFSGRQFSNSRSEMNVSTLELGDSALYLCASRWTGQGDTQYFGPGTRLTVL.

V and J are TRBV5-1 and TRBJ1-5; unclear D gene. V lost 0 bases to trimming and J lost 3 bases, with 7 bases between them. CDR3 length: 14 residues. Germline V lookup: CDR1 SGHRS, CDR2 YFSETQ. The CDR3 sequence is CASSLGHANQPQHF. The CDR3 DNA is TGCGCCAGCAGCTTGGGACACGCCAATCAGCCCCAGCATTTT.

The V call is TRBV6-5, the J call TRBJ2-1; a possible D gene is TRBD2 (5 bases). V was cut by 1 base and J by 7 bases, with 11 bases left in between. The CDR3 is made up of 14 amino acids. Germline CDR1 MNHEY, CDR2 SVGAGI. The CDR3 here is CASSYFASKNEQFF. The CDR3 nucleotides read TGTGCCAGCAGTTACTTCGCTAGCAAGAATGAGCAGTTCTTC.